This T cell receptor (beta chain) originates from a study of blood T cell repertoires in COVID-19. Across the whole study: The study drew acute and convalescent COVID-19 samples from the United States, Italy and Spain. PBMCs, B-cell-depleted T cells, or T cells were the source of the cDNA or gDNA that made up the material.

As processed by the authors: Estimates of nucleated cell counts were drawn from the amplification of reference gene primers. TCRdb's table, derived via immunoSEQ multiplex PCR, lists solely in-frame clones and lacks some. V and J calls plus clone size are reproduced from that table; the DNA served to infer D and trimming. The sample lists about 150,000 clones; around 82% were seen once. CDR3 length: 13 residues. The germline CDR1 and CDR2 sequences are SGHTA and FQGTGA. The junction had 0 bases not matched to a gene; V was cut back by 0 bases and J by 9 bases. This clone was detected a few times. The TCR sequence derives from a human donor with acute or convalescent COVID-19. The donor label of this sample is uncertain. The chain recombines TRBV7-3 with TRBJ1-5; 9 bases are shared with TRBD1. Sequences were obtained from peripheral blood. The chain's CDR3 is CASSLTDRGPQHF. Written as DNA, the CDR3 is TGTGCCAGCAGCTTAACGGACAGGGGGCCCCAGCATTTT.